In its sample, the clone carrying this TCR beta chain was seen a few times. Its specificity is unknown. CDR3 length: 16 amino acids. The V end was cut by 0 bases, the J end by 2 bases, with 8 bases between. Germline V gene sequence: CDR1 SEHNR, CDR2 FQNEAQ (reference sequence). A multiplex PCR was run with 60 Vbeta primers and 13 Jbeta primers. This table comes from immunoSEQ multiplex PCR, and its TCRdb copy is limited to in-frame clones, with some not included. Of 150,000 to 200,000 clones listed, 65% to 80% are singletons. The data derive from a study of cytomegalovirus exposure and HLA in healthy donors. Overall study results and limits: After further analysis at a later stage, some 15,000 TCR beta sequences were associated with HLA alleles at 0.05 false discovery rate. As immune exposure information, only CMV serostatus was available.

The V gene is TRBV7-9, the J gene TRBJ2-6; D possibly corresponds to TRBD2 (6 bases). The receptor was isolated from a female donor in good health and CMV-seronegative. Sequencing used PBMCs. CDR3 coding DNA: TGTGCCAGCAGCTTAGCGGGGGGAACTGGGGCCAACGTCCTGACTTTC. This sequence encodes CASSLAGGTGANVLTF.